This entry concerns a single T cell receptor beta chain. This sample was taken from a study of blood T cell repertoires in COVID-19. Repertoires were generated with immunoSEQ multiplex PCR, while TCRdb's copy carries only in-frame clones and drops some. Of about 65,000 clones in the sample, 93% are singletons; the top ten hold about 2.6%. The CDR3 is 15 residues long. Per the germline V gene, CDR1 is MNHEY and CDR2 is SVGEGT. V trimming: 5 bases; J trimming: 2 bases; junction bases outside the gene matches: 4. This sequence originates from a man aged 65 to 85 with active COVID-19. Material: peripheral blood. V is TRBV6-2 or TRBV6-3 and J is TRBJ2-7, with 12 bases matching TRBD2. The CDR3 region has the DNA TGTGCCAGCAGTCGGACTAGCGGGGACCCCTACGAGCAGTACTTC. Translating it yields CASSRTSGDPYEQYF.